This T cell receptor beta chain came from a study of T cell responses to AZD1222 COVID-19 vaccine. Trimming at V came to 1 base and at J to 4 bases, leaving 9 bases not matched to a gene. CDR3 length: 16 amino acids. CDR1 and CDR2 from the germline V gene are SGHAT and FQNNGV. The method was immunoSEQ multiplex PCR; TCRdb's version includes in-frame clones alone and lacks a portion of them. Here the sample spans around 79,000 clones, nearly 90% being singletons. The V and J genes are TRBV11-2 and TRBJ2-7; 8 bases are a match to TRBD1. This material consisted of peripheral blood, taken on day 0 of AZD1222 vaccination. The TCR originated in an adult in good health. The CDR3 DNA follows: TGTGCCAGCAGCTTAGCATGGCCACAGGGGGAATACGAGCAGTACTTC. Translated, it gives CASSLAWPQGEYEQYF.